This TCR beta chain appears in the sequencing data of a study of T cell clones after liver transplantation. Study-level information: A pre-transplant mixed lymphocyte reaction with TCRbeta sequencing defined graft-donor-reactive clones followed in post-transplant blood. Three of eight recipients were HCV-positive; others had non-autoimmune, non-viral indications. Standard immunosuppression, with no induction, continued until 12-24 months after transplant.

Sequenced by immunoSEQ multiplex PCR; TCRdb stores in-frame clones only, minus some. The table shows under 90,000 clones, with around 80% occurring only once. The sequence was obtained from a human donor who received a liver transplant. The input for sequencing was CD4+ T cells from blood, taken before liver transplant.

The chain's CDR3 is CASSQRLAGVDTDTQYF. In nucleotides, the CDR3 is TGTGCCAGCAGCCAGAGACTAGCGGGAGTTGACACAGATACGCAGTATTTT. J is TRBJ2-3 and V is TRBV28; 12 bases match TRBD2. This CDR3 region has 17 residues. Per germline, CDR1 MDHEN and CDR2 SYDVKM. The ends lost 6 bases at V and 2 bases at J; junction bases unmatched: 9.